The T cell receptor (beta chain) described here comes from a study of shared clonotypes between healthy human individuals. This CDR3 has 17 amino acids. Unmatched junction bases numbered 12, after V lost 3 bases and J lost 2 bases. The germline gives CDR1 MDHEN, CDR2 SYDVKM. It was roughly 210 ng DNA, 33,000 or so T cell genomes, that sorted-subset replicate PCRs used. Generated by immunoSEQ multiplex PCR, the TCRdb table keeps only in-frame clones and is missing some. The table records around 720,000 clones, around 78% of them present only once. The rearrangement links TRBV28 to TRBJ2-5; TRBD1 agrees at 7 bases. The sample consisted of memory CD4+ T cells sorted from blood. The subset denotes: CD45RA-negative fraction. This receptor was obtained from a woman aged 25 to 39 in good health. The DNA for the CDR3 is TGTGCCAGCAGTTTGTGGACATCCGGGACAGTACAAGAGACCCAGTACTTC. This encodes CASSLWTSGTVQETQYF.